The 20 T cell receptor beta chains below come from one sample, sequenced in a study of Graves' ophthalmopathy and Graves' hyperthyroidism. Transcripts of RNA were the source for amplifying TCR beta CDR3 regions. The library came from an HTBI-primed first-round RT-PCR and a second-round multiplex PCR. From the multiplex PCR reads, TCRdb called clonotypes with MiXCR, one entry per CDR3 protein. The sample includes hundreds of thousands of distinct CDR3 sequences, 20% to 25% of them seen just once. The sequencing sample was made of peripheral blood. These TCRs come from a woman aged 18-30 years with stable Graves' hyperthyroidism. Some clones in this sample may be carry-over from other donors' samples.

The chain recombines TRBV12-3 or TRBV12-4 with TRBJ2-5, with TRBD1 matching 7 bases. V was pared by 4 bases and J by 5 bases, with 4 bases of the junction left unmatched. There are 13 residues in the CDR3. As DNA, the CDR3 is TGTGCCAGCAGTTCCGGGACAGAGGAGACCCAGTACTTC. The encoded protein is CASSSGTEETQYF.

This clonotype showed up many times. The V and J genes are TRBV6-1 and TRBJ2-5, with 7 bases lining up with TRBD1. V lost 4 bases and J lost 4; bases outside the gene matches: 3. Germline CDR1 MNHNS, CDR2 SASEGT. The CDR3 runs to 13 residues. CDR3 in amino acids: CASSGNRGETQYF. As DNA, the CDR3 is TGTGCCAGCAGTGGAAACAGGGGAGAGACCCAGTACTTC.

V gene TRBV12-3 or TRBV12-4 combines with J gene TRBJ1-5, with TRBD1 identical over 8 bases. With V trimmed by 6 bases and J by 5 bases, 6 bases remained unmatched. CDR3 size: 14 residues. DNA for the CDR3: TGTGCCAGCAGCTCGGACAGGGCGGATCAGCCCCAGCATTTT. It is translated as CASSSDRADQPQHF.

The J gene is TRBJ2-7, the V gene TRBV20-1, with TRBD2 matching 13 bases. CDR3 length equals 16 residues. Germline CDR1 is DFQATT and CDR2 is SNEGSKA (reference sequence). V lost 3 bases to trimming and J lost 2 bases; unmatched junction nucleotides: 7. The CDR3 DNA follows: TGCAGTGCTAGGGGGGGACTAGCGGGGACTACCTACGAGCAGTACTTC. It codes for CSARGGLAGTTYEQYF.

This clonotype was detected ten times or more. V gene TRBV3-1 combines with J gene TRBJ2-5; 8 positions agree with TRBD1. Germline CDR1 LGHDT, CDR2 YNNKEL (reference sequence). This CDR3 region has 16 residues. J gave up 5 bases and V 0 bases, and 8 bases lay outside the gene matches. In nucleotides, the CDR3 is TGTGCCAGCAGCCAAGACGGGACAGGTGGAAGGGAGACCCAGTACTTC. Protein: CASSQDGTGGRETQYF.

This clonotype was observed many times. The chain is built from TRBV19 and TRBJ2-7; D gene uncertain. The CDR3 covers 13 residues. Looked up from germline, CDR1 is LNHDA and CDR2 is SQIVND (reference sequence). V was clipped by 7 bases and J by 5 bases, with 15 bases between them. The CDR3 here is CASKGSVGNEQYF. The CDR3 coding sequence is TGTGCCAGTAAAGGTTCAGTAGGCAACGAGCAGTACTTC. Full variable domain (rest looked up from reference TRBV19 and TRBJ2-7): DGGITQSPKYLFRKEGQNVTLSCEQNLNHDAMYWYRQDPGQGLRLIYYSQIVNDFQKGDIAEGYSVSREKKESFPLTVTSAQKNPTAFYLCASKGSVGNEQYFGPGTRLTVT.

The table lists this clonotype with many counts. The CDR3 sequence is CASSIGGAETQYF. The DNA of the CDR3 is TGTGCCAGTAGTATCGGGGGGGCAGAGACCCAGTACTTC. The chain links TRBV19 to TRBJ2-5, with 8 nucleotides matching TRBD2. Germline CDR1 reads LNHDA; CDR2 reads SQIVND (reference sequence). J gave up 4 bases and V 3 bases, and 1 base lay outside the gene matches. The CDR3 totals 13 residues.

The V and J genes are TRBV6-5 and TRBJ1-2; a weak D match, TRBD1 (6 bases). Germline CDR1 MNHEY, CDR2 SVGAGI. Trimming left V 0 bases short and J 3 bases short, with 11 bases between. CDR3 size: 15 residues. This CDR3 reads CASSYSSGVDYGYTF. The CDR3 DNA reads TGTGCCAGCAGTTACTCGTCAGGGGTGGACTATGGCTACACCTTC.

This clonotype was seen repeatedly, ten times or more. This may be a read error: a much more frequent sequence differs by one nucleotide. The chain has TRBV6-5 and TRBJ1-2; the match to TRBD1 covers 9 bases. This CDR3 has 14 amino acids. Germline V gene lookup returns CDR1 MNHEY and CDR2 SVGAGI. V gave up 0 bases and J gave up 8 bases; unmatched junction bases: 4. CDR3 residues: CASSYSQGARGYTF. As DNA, the CDR3 is TGTGCCAGCAGTTACTCACAGGGGGCTAGGGGCTACACCTTC.

This clonotype was seen ten or more times. A read error may be the cause here, since a much bigger clone is one base away. The chain couples TRBV12-3 or TRBV12-4 to TRBJ1-1; no clear D gene. The CDR3 extends over 13 amino acids. CDR3 region: CTSSFQGSTEAFF. The CDR3 coding sequence is TGTACCAGCAGTTTTCAAGGGAGCACTGAAGCTTTCTTT.

V usage is TRBV28 and J usage is TRBJ1-5; 10 bases line up with TRBD1. The CDR3 runs to 15 residues. V lost 4 bases to trimming and J lost 4 bases; unmatched junction nucleotides: 4. The germline V gene encodes CDR1 MDHEN and CDR2 SYDVKM. The CDR3 DNA is TGTGCCAGCAGTTCCGCGGGACAGGGGAATCAGCCCCAGCATTTT. It is translated as CASSSAGQGNQPQHF.

This clonotype was seen repeatedly, ten times or more. J is TRBJ1-5 and V is TRBV6-7, with D maybe TRBD1 (5 bases). TRBV6-7 has ORF status, its function being uncertain. The CDR3 contains 15 residues. Trimming took off 0 bases at V and 3 bases at J, with 9 bases between the two ends. The DNA for the CDR3 is TGTGCCAGCAGTTACTCCGGGGGGGACAATCAGCCCCAGCATTTT. It codes for CASSYSGGDNQPQHF.

This clonotype was counted at least ten times. This chain connects TRBV20-1 to TRBJ1-5, with 7 bases that match TRBD1. This CDR3 has 15 residues. Germline lookup yields CDR1 DFQATT and CDR2 SNEGSKA (reference sequence). V shed 6 bases and J 4 bases; nucleotides not matched to a gene: 12. The CDR3 here is CSAGPGTAANQPQHF. DNA of the CDR3: TGCAGTGCAGGGCCCGGGACAGCAGCGAATCAGCCCCAGCATTTT.

This clonotype was counted many times. The chain uses TRBV20-1 and TRBJ2-7, with D possibly matching TRBD2 (5 bases). V lost 5 bases, J lost 7 bases, and 21 bases lay in between. Germline V gene data show CDR1 as DFQATT and CDR2 as SNEGSKA (reference sequence). The CDR3 contains 14 residues. DNA of the CDR3: TGCAGTGCTCCCCACTCCCAACTAGTTGGGGAGCAGTACTTC. This translates into CSAPHSQLVGEQYF.

V and J are TRBV3-1 and TRBJ1-5, with TRBD1 as a possible D gene (5 bases). The length of the CDR3 is 13 residues. Germline lookup yields CDR1 LGHDT and CDR2 YNNKEL (reference sequence). V was pared by 1 base and J by 8 bases, with 9 bases between. CDR3 amino acids: CASSQGGEEPQHF. The CDR3, as DNA: TGTGCCAGCAGCCAAGGGGGCGAAGAGCCCCAGCATTTT.

The chain joins TRBV7-2 to TRBJ2-7, with D perhaps being TRBD1 or TRBD2 (6 bases each). The CDR3 totals 15 residues. Germline-derived CDR1 and CDR2 are SGHTA and FQGNSA. Trimming took 1 base from V and 3 from J, leaving 13 bases between them. CDR3 coding DNA: TGTGCCAGCAGCTTAGTCCGGGGGCCTATCTACGAGCAGTACTTC. Translation gives CASSLVRGPIYEQYF.

This clonotype was found many times. This chain joins TRBV10-1 and TRBJ2-7; 7 bases match TRBD1. CDR1 and CDR2 from the germline V gene are WNHNN and SYGVQD (reference sequence). The CDR3 loop spans 14 amino acids. The ends lost 5 bases at V and 3 bases at J; junction bases unmatched: 7. Here the CDR3 DNA reads TGCGCCAGCAGTACAGCCTGGGACAGCTACGAGCAGTACTTC. It translates to CASSTAWDSYEQYF.

This clonotype has a count of ten or more. One junction end disagrees with the germline gene, perhaps due to a read error. This chain connects TRBV7-7 to TRBJ2-2; no clear D gene. The V gene's germline CDR1 is SSHAT and CDR2 FNYEAQ (reference sequence). There are 14 residues in the CDR3. DNA of the CDR3: TGTGCTAGCAGCGCCGCAGTGGGCACCGGGGAGCTGTTTTTT. Its translation: CASSAAVGTGELFF.

The chain employs TRBV5-1 and TRBJ2-7; 10 bases map to TRBD2. Germline V lookup: CDR1 SGHRS, CDR2 YFSETQ. The CDR3 consists of 14 residues. The V and J ends lost 2 bases and 5 bases, in that order; junction bases with no gene match: 4. In DNA, the CDR3 is TGCGCCAGCAGCTTCCTAGCGGGAGCGGACGAGCAGTACTTC. This translates into CASSFLAGADEQYF.

V is TRBV3-1 and J is TRBJ2-5, with 7 nucleotides matching TRBD2. Germline V CDR1 and CDR2: LGHDT, YNNKEL (reference sequence). The CDR3 spans 15 residues. The V and J ends lost 1 base and 5 bases, in that order; junction bases with no gene match: 7. CDR3 sequence (DNA): TGTGCCAGCAGCCAAGGGACTAGATCGTCTGAGACCCAGTACTTC. This codes for CASSQGTRSSETQYF.